Shown below are 24 T cell receptor beta chains from a single sample sequenced in a study of T cell responses to AZD1222 COVID-19 vaccine. The assay was immunoSEQ multiplex PCR, and TCRdb's table has in-frame clones only and misses some. The profile covers fewer than 120,000 clones, with roughly 89% appearing a single time and roughly 2.7% taken by the ten largest. The sequencing here drew on peripheral blood, taken 28 days after the second AZD1222 dose. All receptors derive from an adult who received the AZD1222 COVID-19 vaccine.

This clone came up once. V is TRBV6-2 or TRBV6-3 and J is TRBJ1-5; the D is unclear. V gave up 0 bases and J gave up 5 bases, with 11 bases separating them. Germline CDR1 is MNHEY and CDR2 is SVGEGT. This CDR3 spans 15 amino acids. The CDR3 DNA sequence: TGTGCCAGCAGTTACTCGCCGATAGAGGATCAGCCCCAGCATTTT. Its translation is CASSYSPIEDQPQHF.

This sequence joins TRBV7-2 and TRBJ2-5, with D maybe TRBD1 (6 bases). In germline, CDR1 is SGHTA, CDR2 FQGNSA. CDR3 length: 13 amino acids. Between the trimmed V and J ends, which lost 3 bases and 5 bases, there was a span of 10 bases. The CDR3 region has the DNA TGTGCCAGCAGCTTCTGGGGGCGGGAGACCCAGTACTTC. It specifies CASSFWGRETQYF. Drawing the rest from reference TRBV7-2 and TRBJ2-5, the complete variable domain is GAGVSQSPSNKVTEKGKDVELRCDPISGHTALYWYRQSLGQGLEFLIYFQGNSAPDKSGLPSDRFSAERTGGSVSTLTIQRTQQEDSAVYLCASSFWGRETQYFGPGTRLLVL.

The V and J genes are TRBV9 and TRBJ2-5, with 14 bases fitting TRBD2. CDR1 and CDR2 (germline): SGDLS, YYNGEE. J lost 0 bases, V lost 4 bases, and 8 bases had no gene match. The CDR3 has 18 residues. The CDR3: CASSSGLAGAGNQETQYF. DNA of the CDR3: TGTGCCAGCAGCTCGGGACTAGCGGGGGCCGGGAACCAAGAGACCCAGTACTTC.

The chain employs TRBV3-1 (or the pseudogene TRBV3-2) and TRBJ1-2, with D tentatively TRBD1 (6 bases). This CDR3 contains 13 residues. Trimming stripped 5 bases from V and 7 bases from J, with 14 bases between. Germline assignment: CDR1 LGHDT and CDR2 YNNKEL (reference sequence). The CDR3 spells CASSGGGGAGYTF. CDR3 DNA: TGTGCCAGCAGCGGCGGCGGGGGCGCTGGCTACACCTTC.

J is TRBJ2-7 and V is TRBV5-4; tentative D call: TRBD1 (5 bases). V lost 4 bases, J lost 1 base, and 21 bases lay in between. This CDR3 is built from 17 residues. CDR1 SGHNT and CDR2 YYREEE come from the germline V gene (reference sequence). This chain's CDR3 is CASSLGSVRGVSYEQYF. The CDR3 DNA sequence: TGTGCCAGCAGCCTGGGATCCGTTAGGGGTGTTTCCTACGAGCAGTACTTC.

This chain connects TRBV5-1 to TRBJ2-1, with 11 positions matching TRBD2. Germline V gene sequence: CDR1 SGHRS, CDR2 YFSETQ. The V gene end was trimmed by 0 bases and the J gene end by 4 bases; junction bases not matched to a gene: 9. The CDR3 sequence is 18 residues long. The CDR3 loop reads CASSLVAGGPSYYNEQFF. Written as DNA, the CDR3 is TGCGCCAGCAGCTTGGTAGCGGGGGGGCCTTCTTATTACAATGAGCAGTTCTTC.

This chain connects TRBV6-2 or TRBV6-3 to TRBJ1-2, with a tentative D call TRBD1 (6 bases). The CDR3 contains 15 residues. V lost 2 bases, J lost 2 bases, and 12 bases lay in between. Per the germline V gene, CDR1 is MNHEY and CDR2 is SVGEGT. As DNA, the CDR3 is TGTGCCAGCAGTTACAAAACCACAGGGAACTATGGCTACACCTTC. Translated, it gives CASSYKTTGNYGYTF.

This clone was counted a single time. The genes are TRBV5-1 and TRBJ2-7; tentatively, D is TRBD1 (7 bases). Trimming took off 2 bases at V and 0 bases at J, with 15 bases between the two ends. The CDR3 contains 16 residues. The germline V gene encodes CDR1 SGHRS and CDR2 YFSETQ. The CDR3 sequence is CASSFFPRGASYEQYF. In DNA, the CDR3 is TGCGCCAGCAGCTTTTTTCCCAGGGGGGCCTCCTACGAGCAGTACTTC.

This rearrangement joins TRBV2 to TRBJ2-5; D may be TRBD1 (5 bases). V lost 4 bases and J 1 base, leaving 16 bases between the germline ends. The CDR3 covers 16 residues. CDR1 is SNHLY and CDR2 is FYNNEI in the germline V gene. The CDR3 region has the DNA TGTGCCAGCAGTGCGGAAGGGGTGGTGGGCCAAGAGACCCAGTACTTC. Its protein is CASSAEGVVGQETQYF.

CDR3 in amino acids: CAWSVVGGRDQPQHF. DNA of the CDR3: TGTGCCTGGAGTGTGGTTGGGGGCCGCGATCAGCCCCAGCATTTT. The chain couples TRBV30 to TRBJ1-5, with a tentative D call TRBD1 (6 bases). There are 15 residues in the CDR3. Germline V gene lookup returns CDR1 GTSNPN and CDR2 SVGIG (reference sequence). Trimming removed 0 bases at V and 5 bases at J, with 14 bases between.

This clone was detected only once. The J gene is TRBJ1-5, the V gene TRBV12-3 or TRBV12-4; D remains ambiguous. V was pared by 5 bases and J by 5 bases, with 10 bases between. The CDR3 loop spans 13 amino acids. CDR3 amino acids: CASSRGGDQPQHF. CDR3 sequence (DNA): TGTGCCAGCAGTAGAGGAGGTGATCAGCCCCAGCATTTT.

The V gene is TRBV7-6, the J gene TRBJ1-6; 7 positions agree with TRBD1. CDR1 SGHVS and CDR2 FNYEAQ come from the germline V gene. This CDR3 is built from 17 residues. Trimming cost V 2 bases and J 1 base; bases outside gene matches: 5. The CDR3 bases are TGTGCCAGCAGCTTATTGGCAGGGGGATCCTATAATTCACCCCTCCACTTT. Its translation: CASSLLAGGSYNSPLHF.

On this clone: Sequence at one end of the junction differs from germline and may be a read error. This rearrangement joins TRBV3-1 (or the pseudogene TRBV3-2) to TRBJ2-7, with a weak D call TRBD2 (5 bases). Germline V CDR1 and CDR2: LGHDT, YNNKEL (reference sequence). This CDR3 region has 11 residues. In DNA, the CDR3 is TGTGCCAGCAGCCAAGATCGGGGTATTGACTTC. It translates to CASSQDRGIDF.

The gene calls are TRBV6-2 or TRBV6-3 and TRBJ2-5, with TRBD2 matching over 13 bases. Germline V gives CDR1 MNHEY, CDR2 SVGEGT. V was clipped by 6 bases and J by 5 bases; unmatched bases: 6. The CDR3 consists of 15 residues. The CDR3 bases are TGTGCCAGCAGCGGACTAGCGGGGGTCCTGGAGACCCAGTACTTC. This codes for CASSGLAGVLETQYF.

This chain connects TRBV6-7 to TRBJ1-2; tentative D call: TRBD1 (5 bases). TRBV6-7 carries the ORF label, with uncertain function. Trimming cost V 2 bases and J 4 bases, with 17 bases left between them. CDR3 size: 16 residues. CDR3 coding DNA: TGTGCCAGCAGTTACCTTTATCCATGGGGCTTCTATGGCTACACCTTC. This sequence encodes CASSYLYPWGFYGYTF.

This clone was observed a single time. The chain is built from TRBV30 and TRBJ2-1; D call uncertain. CDR1 is GTSNPN and CDR2 is SVGIG in the germline V gene (reference sequence). V lost 2 bases and J lost 5, with 7 bases in between. CDR3 length: 12 residues. This chain's CDR3 is CAWSSGHNEQFF. The CDR3 DNA sequence: TGTGCCTGGAGTTCGGGCCACAATGAGCAGTTCTTC.

The rearrangement uses TRBV5-1 and TRBJ2-7, with D maybe TRBD1 (7 bases). Trimming shortened V by 4 bases and J by 6 bases, and 20 bases separated the two germline ends. Germline lookup yields CDR1 SGHRS and CDR2 YFSETQ. The CDR3 runs 15 residues. Written as DNA, the CDR3 is TGCGCCAGCAGCCCAGAGGGACAGTCGGAGGGCGAGCAGTACTTC. It codes for CASSPEGQSEGEQYF. The full variable domain, completed using reference TRBV5-1 and TRBJ2-7, is KAGVTQTPRYLIKTRGQQVTLSCSPISGHRSVSWYQQTPGQGLQFLFEYFSETQRNKGNFPGRFSGRQFSNSRSEMNVSTLELGDSALYLCASSPEGQSEGEQYFGPGTRLTVT.

The CDR3 is CASSTLRLAGKGEQFF. CDR3 bases: TGTGCCAGCAGTACCCTTCGACTAGCGGGGAAGGGTGAGCAGTTCTTC. The chain carries TRBV6-2 or TRBV6-3 and TRBJ2-1; TRBD2 agrees at 11 bases. The V gene's germline CDR1 is MNHEY and CDR2 SVGEGT. With 5 bases clipped from V and 9 bases from J, the junction kept 12 bases outside the gene matches. There are 16 residues in the CDR3.

The rearrangement joins TRBV18 to TRBJ1-1; D perhaps matches TRBD1 (5 bases). CDR3 size: 15 residues. Germline loops: CDR1 KGHSH, CDR2 LQKENI. V was cut by 0 bases and J by 3 bases, with 11 bases left in between. DNA of the CDR3: TGTGCCAGCTCACCACCTCGGCAACAGGACACTGAAGCTTTCTTT. Translation: CASSPPRQQDTEAFF.

The chain has TRBV6-2 or TRBV6-3 and TRBJ2-7, with 7 nucleotides matching TRBD2. Germline CDR1 MNHEY, CDR2 SVGEGT. This CDR3 is 14 amino acids long. Trimming at V came to 2 bases and at J to 5 bases, leaving 6 bases not matched to a gene. The CDR3 DNA follows: TGTGCCAGCAGTTACCGGCGGACTAGGGACGAGCAGTACTTC. This codes for CASSYRRTRDEQYF.

V is TRBV2 and J is TRBJ2-3; D remains unclear. Germline V gene lookup returns CDR1 SNHLY and CDR2 FYNNEI. The germline V and J ends were trimmed by 3 bases and 0 bases, with 10 bases remaining between them. The CDR3 sequence is 15 residues long. CDR3 DNA: TGTGCCAGCAGTGAGTGGGAAATTAGCACAGATACGCAGTATTTT. It yields the protein CASSEWEISTDTQYF.

This rearrangement joins TRBV19 to TRBJ1-1, with D possibly TRBD1 on 5 matching bases. The CDR3 is 16 residues long. V was pared by 6 bases and J by 4 bases, with 21 bases between. Germline V CDR1 and CDR2: LNHDA, SQIVND (reference sequence). CDR3 protein: CASSPDRNIRGTEAFF. DNA for the CDR3: TGTGCCAGTAGCCCCGACAGAAATATAAGGGGCACTGAAGCTTTCTTT.

The chain employs TRBV6-2 or TRBV6-3 and TRBJ1-2, with D maybe TRBD1 (5 bases). The length of the CDR3 is 13 residues. Germline V gene lookup returns CDR1 MNHEY and CDR2 SVGEGT. V lost 2 bases, J lost 7 bases, and 11 bases lay in between. The CDR3 is CASSYEQGRGYTF. The CDR3 DNA reads as TGTGCCAGCAGTTACGAGCAGGGTCGTGGCTACACCTTC.

This clone appeared a few times. CDR3 DNA: TGTGCCAGCTCCCTCTGGACAGAGAACACTGAAGCTTTCTTT. This sequence encodes CASSLWTENTEAFF. The chain is built from TRBV18 and TRBJ1-1; D is possibly TRBD1 (6 bases). The germline V gene encodes CDR1 KGHSH and CDR2 LQKENI. There are 14 residues in the CDR3. V gave up 6 bases and J gave up 1 base, with 12 bases separating them.